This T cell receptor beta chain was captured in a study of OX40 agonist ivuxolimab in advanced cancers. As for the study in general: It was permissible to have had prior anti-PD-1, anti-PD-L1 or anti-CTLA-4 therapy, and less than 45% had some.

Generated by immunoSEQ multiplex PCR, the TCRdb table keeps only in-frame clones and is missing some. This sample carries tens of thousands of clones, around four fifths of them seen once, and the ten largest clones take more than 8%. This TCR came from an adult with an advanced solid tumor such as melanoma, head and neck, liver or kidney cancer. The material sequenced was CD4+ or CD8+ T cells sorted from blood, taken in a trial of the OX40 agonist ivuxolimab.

The CDR3 region is CASSGPGPEAFF. Written as DNA, the CDR3 is TGTGCCAGCAGTGGACCGGGCCCTGAAGCTTTCTTT. This sequence joins TRBV2 and TRBJ1-1; D not certain. Germline V gene lookup returns CDR1 SNHLY and CDR2 FYNNEI. The CDR3 is 12 amino acids. V dropped 4 bases and J dropped 6 bases, with 9 bases sitting between them.